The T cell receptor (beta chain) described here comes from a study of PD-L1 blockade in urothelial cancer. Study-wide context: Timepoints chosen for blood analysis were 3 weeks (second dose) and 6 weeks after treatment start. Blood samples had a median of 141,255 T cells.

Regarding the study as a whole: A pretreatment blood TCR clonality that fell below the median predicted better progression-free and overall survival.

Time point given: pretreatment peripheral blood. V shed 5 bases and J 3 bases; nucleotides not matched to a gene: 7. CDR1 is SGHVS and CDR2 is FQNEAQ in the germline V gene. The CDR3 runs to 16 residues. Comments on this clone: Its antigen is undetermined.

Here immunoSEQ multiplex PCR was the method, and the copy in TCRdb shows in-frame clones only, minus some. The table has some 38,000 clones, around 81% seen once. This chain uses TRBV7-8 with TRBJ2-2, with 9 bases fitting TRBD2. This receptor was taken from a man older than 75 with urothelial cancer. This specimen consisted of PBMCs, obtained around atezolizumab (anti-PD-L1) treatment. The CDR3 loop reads CASSPPSGGYTGELFF. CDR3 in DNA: TGTGCCAGCAGCCCCCCCAGCGGGGGGTACACCGGGGAGCTGTTTTTT.